This is a list of T cell receptor beta chains from one sample in a study of T cell repertoires in cytomegalovirus infection. One entry per CDR3 protein, called by TCRdb with MiXCR from the reads. There are a few hundred thousand distinct CDR3 sequences in the sample; over 35% occur only once, and around 50% lies in the top ten. No antigen has been assigned to these receptors. This specimen was cultured PBMCs, taken from culture after CMV antigen stimulation. Every receptor here comes from a human donor in good health (CMV status not recorded). Some clones in this sample may be carry-over from other donors' samples. Each CDR3 is given with its conserved first and last residue. A D gene is named only where the DNA matches it firmly. Clone size is stated in some rows and not others, as once, few, many or a class when expanded.

d_call: NA
clone_size: few
j_call: TRBJ2-6
v_call: TRBV7-8
cdr3_aa: CASSPKPSGYSGANVLTF
cdr3_nt: TGTGCCAGCAGCCCTAAGCCGAGCGGATACTCTGGGGCCAACGTCCTGACTTTC

d_call: TRBD1
clone_size: NA
j_call: TRBJ2-7
v_call: TRBV6-5
cdr3_aa: CASSYSYTGEVDYEQYF
cdr3_nt: TGTGCCAGCAGTTATTCCTATACAGGGGAAGTAGACTACGAGCAGTACTTC

d_call: NA
clone_size: few
j_call: TRBJ2-6
v_call: TRBV6-6
cdr3_aa: CASSETQGSYSGANVLTF
cdr3_nt: TGTGCCAGCTCCGAAACACAGGGCTCCTACTCTGGGGCCAACGTCCTGACTTTC

d_call: NA
clone_size: NA
j_call: TRBJ2-3
v_call: TRBV6-1
cdr3_aa: CASSESRADTQYF
cdr3_nt: TGTGCCAGCAGTGAAAGCAGGGCAGATACGCAGTATTTT

d_call: NA
clone_size: NA
j_call: TRBJ2-5
v_call: TRBV28
cdr3_aa: CASSFLDYKETQYF
cdr3_nt: TGTGCCAGCAGTTTCCTAGACTACAAAGAGACCCAGTACTTC

d_call: NA
clone_size: NA
j_call: TRBJ1-2
v_call: TRBV7-9
cdr3_aa: CASSPGRRGGYGYTF
cdr3_nt: TGTGCCAGCAGCCCCGGACGTCGAGGAGGCTATGGCTACACCTTC

d_call: NA
clone_size: NA
j_call: TRBJ2-3
v_call: TRBV20-1
cdr3_aa: CSAGDSPTNTQYF
cdr3_nt: TGCAGTGCCGGGGACTCACCTACGAATACGCAGTATTTT

d_call: TRBD1
clone_size: NA
j_call: TRBJ1-5
v_call: TRBV7-2
cdr3_aa: CASRPDRASNQPQHF
cdr3_nt: TGTGCCAGCAGACCCGACAGGGCTAGCAATCAGCCCCAGCATTTT

d_call: NA
clone_size: few
j_call: TRBJ2-3
v_call: TRBV7-2
cdr3_aa: CASSLSPTTPTDTQYF
cdr3_nt: TGTGCCAGCAGCCTTAGCCCTACTACTCCCACAGATACGCAGTATTTT

d_call: TRBD1
clone_size: NA
j_call: TRBJ1-5
v_call: TRBV7-9
cdr3_aa: CASSLVAGGGQPQHF
cdr3_nt: TGTGCCAGCAGCTTAGTGGCAGGGGGGGGCCAGCCCCAGCATTTT

d_call: NA
clone_size: NA
j_call: TRBJ2-5
v_call: TRBV7-2
cdr3_aa: CASSLVFRAETQYF
cdr3_nt: TGTGCCAGCAGCTTAGTGTTCAGGGCGGAGACCCAGTACTTC

d_call: TRBD1
clone_size: NA
j_call: TRBJ1-1
v_call: TRBV18
cdr3_aa: CASSQGADTEAFF
cdr3_nt: TGTGCCAGCTCACAGGGGGCGGACACTGAAGCTTTCTTT

d_call: NA
clone_size: few
j_call: TRBJ2-5
v_call: TRBV5-6
cdr3_aa: CASSLVALETQYF
cdr3_nt: TGTGCCAGCAGCTTAGTGGCGTTGGAGACCCAGTACTTC

d_call: TRBD2
clone_size: NA
j_call: TRBJ2-6
v_call: TRBV4-2
cdr3_aa: CASSQDREGPGANVLTF
cdr3_nt: TGTGCCAGCAGCCAAGATCGGGAGGGGCCCGGGGCCAACGTCCTGACTTTC

d_call: NA
clone_size: few
j_call: TRBJ2-7
v_call: TRBV6-5
cdr3_aa: CASSSYQGGGYEQYF
cdr3_nt: TGTGCCAGCAGTTCATACCAGGGGGGAGGCTACGAGCAGTACTTC

d_call: NA
clone_size: NA
j_call: TRBJ1-5
v_call: TRBV28
cdr3_aa: CAYSRESNQPQHF
cdr3_nt: TGTGCCTACTCCCGGGAGTCCAATCAGCCCCAGCATTTT

d_call: NA
clone_size: NA
j_call: TRBJ1-6
v_call: TRBV7-6
cdr3_aa: CASSLTSRGTYNSPLHF
cdr3_nt: TGTGCCAGCAGCTTAACCTCCCGGGGGACCTATAATTCACCCCTCCACTTT

d_call: NA
clone_size: NA
j_call: TRBJ1-2
v_call: TRBV6-6
cdr3_aa: CASSYSRGSYGYTF
cdr3_nt: TGTGCCAGCAGTTACAGCAGGGGATCGTATGGCTACACCTTC

d_call: NA
clone_size: NA
j_call: TRBJ2-5
v_call: TRBV19
cdr3_aa: CASSTSVGPETQYF
cdr3_nt: TGTGCCAGTAGTACCTCTGTTGGACCCGAGACCCAGTACTTC

d_call: TRBD2
clone_size: NA
j_call: TRBJ2-3
v_call: TRBV20-1
cdr3_aa: CSAEGLAGTSTDTQYF
cdr3_nt: TGCAGTGCGGAGGGGCTAGCGGGGACCTCCACAGATACGCAGTATTTT

d_call: NA
clone_size: NA
j_call: TRBJ2-1
v_call: TRBV4-3
cdr3_aa: CASSPNGGLEQFF
cdr3_nt: TGCGCCAGCAGCCCCAATGGGGGCCTTGAGCAGTTCTTC

d_call: NA
clone_size: few
j_call: TRBJ2-7
v_call: TRBV6-5
cdr3_aa: CASSWTFDGDSYEQYF
cdr3_nt: TGTGCCAGCAGTTGGACCTTTGACGGGGATTCCTACGAGCAGTACTTC

d_call: TRBD2
clone_size: NA
j_call: TRBJ2-1
v_call: TRBV15
cdr3_aa: CATSRNPSGTVYNEQFF
cdr3_nt: TGTGCCACCAGCAGAAACCCTAGCGGGACGGTGTACAATGAGCAGTTCTTC

d_call: TRBD2
clone_size: NA
j_call: TRBJ2-1
v_call: TRBV7-2
cdr3_aa: CASVPRGGPRSEQFF
cdr3_nt: TGTGCCAGCGTTCCCCGGGGGGGCCCCCGCAGTGAGCAGTTCTTC

d_call: NA
clone_size: NA
j_call: TRBJ1-5
v_call: TRBV12-3/TRBV12-4
cdr3_aa: CASSLQGVNQPQHF
cdr3_nt: TGTGCCAGCAGCCTACAGGGAGTGAATCAGCCCCAGCATTTT

d_call: NA
clone_size: NA
j_call: TRBJ1-6
v_call: TRBV27
cdr3_aa: CASSLLSLGRINSPLHF
cdr3_nt: TGTGCCAGCAGTCTGTTGTCGTTGGGACGGATTAATTCACCCCTCCACTTT

d_call: NA
clone_size: few
j_call: TRBJ2-7
v_call: TRBV7-2
cdr3_aa: CASSLEGLRDTPLEQYF
cdr3_nt: TGTGCCAGCAGCTTAGAGGGGCTGAGGGACACCCCATTGGAGCAGTACTTC

d_call: TRBD2
clone_size: NA
j_call: TRBJ2-3
v_call: TRBV7-2
cdr3_aa: CASSLGGGTNPVRTQYF
cdr3_nt: TGTGCCAGCAGCTTAGGGGGGGGGACTAATCCCGTCCGGACGCAGTATTTT

d_call: NA
clone_size: once
j_call: TRBJ1-5
v_call: TRBV7-2
cdr3_aa: CASSPDGQGNQPQHF
cdr3_nt: TGTGCCAGCAGCCCCGACGGCCAGGGAAATCAGCCCCAGCATTTT

d_call: NA
clone_size: NA
j_call: TRBJ1-5
v_call: TRBV27
cdr3_aa: CASKGFGVSHQPQHF
cdr3_nt: TGTGCCAGCAAGGGGTTTGGGGTATCTCATCAGCCCCAGCATTTT

d_call: NA
clone_size: NA
j_call: TRBJ1-6
v_call: TRBV28
cdr3_aa: CASSLGSGRSLHF
cdr3_nt: TGTGCCAGCAGCCTAGGGTCTGGGAGGTCCCTCCACTTT

d_call: NA
clone_size: many
j_call: TRBJ2-1
v_call: TRBV7-2
cdr3_aa: CASSSRANGEQFF
cdr3_nt: TGTGCCAGCAGCTCGAGGGCCAACGGTGAGCAGTTCTTC

d_call: NA
clone_size: NA
j_call: TRBJ2-3
v_call: TRBV7-2
cdr3_aa: CASSFGRIDTQYF
cdr3_nt: TGTGCCAGCAGCTTCGGCCGGATCGATACGCAGTATTTT

d_call: NA
clone_size: NA
j_call: TRBJ1-5
v_call: TRBV20-1
cdr3_aa: CSAVRGASQPQHF
cdr3_nt: TGCAGTGCCGTCCGGGGGGCGAGTCAGCCCCAGCATTTT

d_call: NA
clone_size: few
j_call: TRBJ1-1
v_call: TRBV24-1
cdr3_aa: CATSSGKLNTEAFF
cdr3_nt: TGTGCCACCAGTTCCGGGAAATTGAACACTGAAGCTTTCTTT

d_call: NA
clone_size: NA
j_call: TRBJ1-5
v_call: TRBV20-1
cdr3_aa: CSKGYPNQPQHF
cdr3_nt: TGCAGTAAAGGGTATCCCAATCAGCCCCAGCATTTT

d_call: NA
clone_size: once
j_call: TRBJ2-1
v_call: TRBV4-1
cdr3_aa: CASSPLSVSGAYNEQFF
cdr3_nt: TGTGCCAGCAGCCCCCTCTCCGTTTCGGGGGCCTACAATGAGCAGTTCTTC

d_call: TRBD2
clone_size: once
j_call: TRBJ2-1
v_call: TRBV2
cdr3_aa: CASSYTSGPSHNEQFF
cdr3_nt: TGTGCCAGCAGTTACACTAGCGGACCTTCTCACAATGAGCAGTTCTTC

d_call: TRBD2
clone_size: few
j_call: TRBJ2-7
v_call: TRBV6-2/TRBV6-3
cdr3_aa: CASSYSGLAAYEQYF
cdr3_nt: TGTGCCAGCAGTTACTCCGGACTAGCGGCCTACGAGCAGTACTTC

d_call: NA
clone_size: many
j_call: TRBJ1-4
v_call: TRBV7-2
cdr3_aa: CASSSPRGGISGNEKLFF
cdr3_nt: TGTGCCAGCAGCTCGCCCCGGGGAGGAATTTCGGGCAATGAAAAACTGTTTTTT

d_call: TRBD2
clone_size: few
j_call: TRBJ2-7
v_call: TRBV7-9
cdr3_aa: CASSSRPGTSRTMYYEQYF
cdr3_nt: TGTGCCAGCAGCTCGCGGCCCGGGACTAGCCGCACCATGTACTACGAGCAGTACTTC

d_call: NA
clone_size: once
j_call: TRBJ1-1
v_call: TRBV10-3
cdr3_aa: CAISDRRVTEAFF
cdr3_nt: TGTGCCATCAGTGATAGAAGGGTTACTGAAGCTTTCTTT

d_call: NA
clone_size: NA
j_call: TRBJ1-5
v_call: TRBV15
cdr3_aa: CATSRGGGADSNQPQHF
cdr3_nt: TGTGCCACCAGCAGAGGGGGGGGCGCAGATAGCAATCAGCCCCAGCATTTT

d_call: NA
clone_size: NA
j_call: TRBJ2-1
v_call: TRBV20-1
cdr3_aa: CSARDLSGHNEQFF
cdr3_nt: TGCAGTGCTAGAGATCTATCGGGGCACAATGAGCAGTTCTTC